The T cell receptor beta chain described here comes from a study of shared clonotypes between healthy human individuals. Germline CDR1 reads LGHNA; CDR2 reads YSLEER. The CDR3 runs 17 residues. V lost 3 bases to trimming and J lost 0 bases, with 15 bases between them. The assay was immunoSEQ multiplex PCR, and TCRdb's table has in-frame clones only and misses some. The data show about 2 million clones, with about 95% seen just once and more than 0.9% held by the top ten. Terminally differentiated effector memory CD45RA+ cells were left out of the naive CD8 fraction, which was CD45RO-negative and positively selected for CCR7.

Sequenced sample: naive CD8+ T cells sorted from blood. This sequence was found in a man aged 18 to 35 in good health. This chain links TRBV4-3 with TRBJ2-1, with no clear D. The CDR3 spells CASSQIALLSSYNEQFF. In DNA, the CDR3 is TGCGCCAGCAGCCAGATTGCGTTACTCAGCTCCTACAATGAGCAGTTCTTC.